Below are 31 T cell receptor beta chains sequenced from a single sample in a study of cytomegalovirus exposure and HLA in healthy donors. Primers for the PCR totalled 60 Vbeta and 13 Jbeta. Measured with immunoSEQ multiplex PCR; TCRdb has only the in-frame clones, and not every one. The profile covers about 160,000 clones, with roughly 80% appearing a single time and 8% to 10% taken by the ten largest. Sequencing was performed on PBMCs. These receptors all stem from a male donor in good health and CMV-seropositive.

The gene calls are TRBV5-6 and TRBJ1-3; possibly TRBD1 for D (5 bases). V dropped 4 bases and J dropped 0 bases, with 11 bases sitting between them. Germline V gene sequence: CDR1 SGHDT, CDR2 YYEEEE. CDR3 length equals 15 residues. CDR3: CASSVGLSSGNTIYF. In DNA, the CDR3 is TGTGCCAGCAGCGTGGGACTGAGCTCTGGAAACACCATATATTTT.

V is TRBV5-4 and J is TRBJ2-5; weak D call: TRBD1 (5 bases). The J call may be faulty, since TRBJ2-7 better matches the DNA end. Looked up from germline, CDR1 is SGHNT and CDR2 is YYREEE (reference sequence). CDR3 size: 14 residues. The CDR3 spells CASSVGQASYEQYF. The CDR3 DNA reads TGTGCCAGCAGCGTGGGGCAGGCTTCCTACGAGCAGTACTTC.

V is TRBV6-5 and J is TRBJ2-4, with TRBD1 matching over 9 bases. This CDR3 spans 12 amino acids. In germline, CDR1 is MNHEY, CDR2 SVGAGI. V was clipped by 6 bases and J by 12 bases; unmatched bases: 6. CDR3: CASRTTGGSQYF. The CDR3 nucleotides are TGTGCCAGCAGAACTACAGGGGGCAGTCAGTACTTC.

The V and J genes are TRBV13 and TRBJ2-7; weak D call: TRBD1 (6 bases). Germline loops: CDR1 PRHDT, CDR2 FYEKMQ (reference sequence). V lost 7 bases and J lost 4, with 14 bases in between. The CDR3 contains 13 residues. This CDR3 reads CASNAHQGYEQYF. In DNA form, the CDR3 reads TGTGCCAGCAACGCTCATCAGGGGTACGAGCAGTACTTC.

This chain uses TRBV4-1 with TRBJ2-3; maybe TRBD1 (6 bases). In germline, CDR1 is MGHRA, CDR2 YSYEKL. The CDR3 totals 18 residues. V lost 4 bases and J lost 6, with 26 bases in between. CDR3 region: CASSRLTPRDTGIDTQYF. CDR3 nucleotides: TGCGCCAGCAGCCGCCTAACCCCTCGGGACACCGGAATTGATACGCAGTATTTT.

The chain's CDR3 is CAWRLNLAGVNEQFF. Written as DNA, the CDR3 is TGTGCCTGGAGATTAAATTTAGCAGGGGTCAATGAGCAGTTCTTC. This chain connects TRBV30 to TRBJ2-1, with a tentative D call TRBD1 (6 bases). CDR3 length equals 15 residues. The germline gives CDR1 GTSNPN, CDR2 SVGIG (reference sequence). V was trimmed by 3 bases and J by 6 bases, leaving 18 bases between them.

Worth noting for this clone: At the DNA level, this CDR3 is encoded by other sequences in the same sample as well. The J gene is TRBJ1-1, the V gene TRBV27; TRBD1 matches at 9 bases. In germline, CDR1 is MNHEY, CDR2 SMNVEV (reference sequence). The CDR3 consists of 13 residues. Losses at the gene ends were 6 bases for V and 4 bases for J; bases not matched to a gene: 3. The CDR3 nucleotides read TGTGCCAGCAGGACAGGGGGTCTCACTGAAGCTTTCTTT. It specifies CASRTGGLTEAFF.

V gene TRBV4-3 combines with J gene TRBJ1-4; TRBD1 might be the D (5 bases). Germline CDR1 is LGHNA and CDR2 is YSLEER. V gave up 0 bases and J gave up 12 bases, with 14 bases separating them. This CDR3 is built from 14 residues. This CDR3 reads CASSQEGSGWELFF. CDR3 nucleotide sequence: TGCGCCAGCAGCCAAGAAGGGTCAGGGTGGGAACTGTTTTTT.

The CDR3 sequence: CASSTRDSGFYGYTF. The CDR3 coding sequence is TGTGCCAGCAGCACCCGGGACAGCGGATTCTATGGCTACACCTTC. This chain connects TRBV11-2 to TRBJ1-2; 7 nucleotides line up with TRBD1. The CDR3 spans 15 residues. J gave up 4 bases and V 5 bases, and 10 bases lay outside the gene matches. Germline loops: CDR1 SGHAT, CDR2 FQNNGV.

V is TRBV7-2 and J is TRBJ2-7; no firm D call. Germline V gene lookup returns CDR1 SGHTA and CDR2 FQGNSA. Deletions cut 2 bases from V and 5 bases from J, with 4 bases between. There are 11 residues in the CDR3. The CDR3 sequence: CASSLLDEQYF. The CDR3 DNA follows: TGTGCCAGCAGCTTACTCGACGAGCAGTACTTC.

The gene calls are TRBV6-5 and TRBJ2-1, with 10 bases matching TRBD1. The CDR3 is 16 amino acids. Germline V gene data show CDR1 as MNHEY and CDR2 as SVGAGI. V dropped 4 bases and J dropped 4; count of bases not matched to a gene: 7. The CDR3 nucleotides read TGTGCCAGCAGTTCCTTCCCGGGACAGGGGTACAATGAGCAGTTCTTC. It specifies CASSSFPGQGYNEQFF.

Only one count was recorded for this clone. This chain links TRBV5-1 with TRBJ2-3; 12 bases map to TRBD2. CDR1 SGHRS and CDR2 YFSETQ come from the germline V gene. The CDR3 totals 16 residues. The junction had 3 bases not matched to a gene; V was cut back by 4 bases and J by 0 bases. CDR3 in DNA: TGCGCCAGCAGCGGCGGGACTAGCGGGAGCACAGATACGCAGTATTTT. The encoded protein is CASSGGTSGSTDTQYF.

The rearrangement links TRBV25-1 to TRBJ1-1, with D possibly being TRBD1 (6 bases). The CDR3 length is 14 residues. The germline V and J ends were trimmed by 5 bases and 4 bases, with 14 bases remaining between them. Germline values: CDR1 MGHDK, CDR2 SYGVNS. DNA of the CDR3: TGTGCCAGCAGTCAGACAGGTTATCTCACTGAAGCTTTCTTT. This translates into CASSQTGYLTEAFF.

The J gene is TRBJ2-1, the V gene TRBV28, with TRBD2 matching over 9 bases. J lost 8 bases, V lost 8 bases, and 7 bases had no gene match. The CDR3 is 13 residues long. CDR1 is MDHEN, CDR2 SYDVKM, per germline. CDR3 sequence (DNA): TGTGCCAGCTTCCGGACTAGCGTAGATGAGCAGTTCTTC. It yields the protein CASFRTSVDEQFF.

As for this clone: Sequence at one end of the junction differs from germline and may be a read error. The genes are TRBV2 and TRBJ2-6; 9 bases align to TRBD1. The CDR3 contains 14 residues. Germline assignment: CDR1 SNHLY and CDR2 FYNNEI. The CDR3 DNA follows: TGTGCCAGCAGTGACCCACAGGGGGCCAACGGCCTGACTTTC. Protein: CASSDPQGANGLTF.

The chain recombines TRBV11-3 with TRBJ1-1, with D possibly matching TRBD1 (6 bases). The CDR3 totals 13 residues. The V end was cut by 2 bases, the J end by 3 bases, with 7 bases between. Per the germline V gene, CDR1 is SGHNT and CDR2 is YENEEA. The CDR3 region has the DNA TGTGCCAGCAGCTTATACAGGGACACTGAAGCTTTCTTT. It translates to CASSLYRDTEAFF.

CDR3 in DNA: TGCGCCAGCAGGATAGCGGGAGCCTACGAGCAGTACTTC. It encodes CASRIAGAYEQYF. This rearrangement joins TRBV5-1 to TRBJ2-7, with TRBD2 matching over 9 bases. Germline V gene lookup returns CDR1 SGHRS and CDR2 YFSETQ. The V gene end was trimmed by 5 bases and the J gene end by 2 bases; junction bases not matched to a gene: 2. The CDR3 is 13 residues long. The variable domain in full, completed from reference TRBV5-1 and TRBJ2-7, reads KAGVTQTPRYLIKTRGQQVTLSCSPISGHRSVSWYQQTPGQGLQFLFEYFSETQRNKGNFPGRFSGRQFSNSRSEMNVSTLELGDSALYLCASRIAGAYEQYFGPGTRLTVT.

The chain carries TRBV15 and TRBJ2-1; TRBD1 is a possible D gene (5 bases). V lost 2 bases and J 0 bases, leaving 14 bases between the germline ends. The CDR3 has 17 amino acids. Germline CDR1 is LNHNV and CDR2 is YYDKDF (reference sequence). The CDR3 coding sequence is TGTGCCACCAGCAGACTTAGGGGCGGCAGCTCCTACAATGAGCAGTTCTTC. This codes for CATSRLRGGSSYNEQFF.

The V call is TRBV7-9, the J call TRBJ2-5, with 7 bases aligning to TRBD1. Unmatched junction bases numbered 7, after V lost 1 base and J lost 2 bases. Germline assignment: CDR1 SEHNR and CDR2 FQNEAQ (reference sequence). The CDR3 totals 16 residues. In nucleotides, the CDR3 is TGTGCCAGCAGCTTAGGGCCAGGGGGAAGGCAAGAGACCCAGTACTTC. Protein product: CASSLGPGGRQETQYF.

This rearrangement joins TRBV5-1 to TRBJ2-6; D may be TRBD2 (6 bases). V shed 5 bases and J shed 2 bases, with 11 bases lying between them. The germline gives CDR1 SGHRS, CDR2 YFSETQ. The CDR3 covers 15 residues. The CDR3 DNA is TGCGCCAGCAGATTCGGCGGGGCTGGGGCCAACGTCCTGACTTTC. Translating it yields CASRFGGAGANVLTF.

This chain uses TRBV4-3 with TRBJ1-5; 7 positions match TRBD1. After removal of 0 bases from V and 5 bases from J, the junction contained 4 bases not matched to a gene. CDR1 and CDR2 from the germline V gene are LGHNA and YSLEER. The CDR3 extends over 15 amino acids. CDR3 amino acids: CASSQEQGSHQPQHF. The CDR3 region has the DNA TGCGCCAGCAGCCAAGAACAGGGGTCCCATCAGCCCCAGCATTTT.

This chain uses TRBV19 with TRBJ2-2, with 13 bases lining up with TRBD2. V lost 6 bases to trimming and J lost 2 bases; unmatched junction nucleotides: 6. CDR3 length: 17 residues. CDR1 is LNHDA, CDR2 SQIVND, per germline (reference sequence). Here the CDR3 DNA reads TGTGCCAGTAGGCCTCGACTAGCGGGAGGAAACACCGGGGAGCTGTTTTTT. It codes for CASRPRLAGGNTGELFF.

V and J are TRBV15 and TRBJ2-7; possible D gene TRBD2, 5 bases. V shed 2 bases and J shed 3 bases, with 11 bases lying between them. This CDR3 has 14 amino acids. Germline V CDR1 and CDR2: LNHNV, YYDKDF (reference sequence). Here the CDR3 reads CATSRTRDVYEQYF. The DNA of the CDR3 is TGTGCCACCAGCAGAACCCGGGATGTCTACGAGCAGTACTTC.

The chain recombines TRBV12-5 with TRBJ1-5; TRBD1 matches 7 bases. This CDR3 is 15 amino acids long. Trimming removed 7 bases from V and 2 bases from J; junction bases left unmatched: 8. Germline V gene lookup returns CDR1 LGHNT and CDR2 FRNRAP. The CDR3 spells CASVKGAARNQPQHF. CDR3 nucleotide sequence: TGTGCTAGTGTAAAGGGGGCCGCGCGCAATCAGCCCCAGCATTTT.

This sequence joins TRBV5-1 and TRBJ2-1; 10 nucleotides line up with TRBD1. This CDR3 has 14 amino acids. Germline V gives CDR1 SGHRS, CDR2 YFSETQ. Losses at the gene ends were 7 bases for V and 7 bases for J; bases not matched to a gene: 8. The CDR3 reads CASGRTGGRNEQFF. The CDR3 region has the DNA TGCGCCAGCGGTAGGACAGGGGGAAGGAATGAGCAGTTCTTC. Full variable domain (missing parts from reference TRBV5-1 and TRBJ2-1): KAGVTQTPRYLIKTRGQQVTLSCSPISGHRSVSWYQQTPGQGLQFLFEYFSETQRNKGNFPGRFSGRQFSNSRSEMNVSTLELGDSALYLCASGRTGGRNEQFFGPGTRLTVL.

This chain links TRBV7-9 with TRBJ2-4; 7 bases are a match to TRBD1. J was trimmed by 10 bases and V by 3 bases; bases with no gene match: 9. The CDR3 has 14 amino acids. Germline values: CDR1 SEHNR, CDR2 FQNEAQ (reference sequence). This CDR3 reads CASSLAQGQGIQYF. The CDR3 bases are TGTGCCAGCAGCTTGGCACAGGGGCAGGGGATTCAGTACTTC.

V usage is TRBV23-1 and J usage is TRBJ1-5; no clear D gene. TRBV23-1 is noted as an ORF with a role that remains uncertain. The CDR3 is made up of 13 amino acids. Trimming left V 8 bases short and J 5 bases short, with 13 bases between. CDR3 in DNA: TGCGCCAGCGGACCATTAGCGGATCAGCCCCAGCATTTT. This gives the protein CASGPLADQPQHF.

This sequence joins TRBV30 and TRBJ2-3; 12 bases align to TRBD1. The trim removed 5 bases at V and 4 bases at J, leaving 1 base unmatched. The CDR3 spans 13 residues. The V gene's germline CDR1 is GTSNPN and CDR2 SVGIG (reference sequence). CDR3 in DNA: TGTGCCTGGGGGACAGGGGGCGCAGATACGCAGTATTTT. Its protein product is CAWGTGGADTQYF. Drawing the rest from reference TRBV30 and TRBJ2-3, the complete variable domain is SQTIHQWPATLVQPVGSPLSLECTVEGTSNPNLYWYRQAAGRGLQLLFYSVGIGQISSEVPQNLSASRPQDRQFILSSKKLLLSDSGFYLCAWGTGGADTQYFGPGTRLTVL.

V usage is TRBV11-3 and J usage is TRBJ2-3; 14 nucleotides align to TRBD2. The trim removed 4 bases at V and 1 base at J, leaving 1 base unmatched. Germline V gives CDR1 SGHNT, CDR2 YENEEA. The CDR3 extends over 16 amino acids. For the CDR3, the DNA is TGTGCCAGCAGCTCGGGACTAGCGGGGGGCACAGATACGCAGTATTTT. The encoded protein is CASSSGLAGGTDTQYF.

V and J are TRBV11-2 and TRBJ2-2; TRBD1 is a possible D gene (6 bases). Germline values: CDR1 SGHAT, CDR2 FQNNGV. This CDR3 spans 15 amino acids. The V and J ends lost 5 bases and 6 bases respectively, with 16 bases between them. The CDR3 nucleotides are TGTGCCAGCAGCCCTCACCTTAAGGGGGCCGGGGAGCTGTTTTTT. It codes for CASSPHLKGAGELFF.

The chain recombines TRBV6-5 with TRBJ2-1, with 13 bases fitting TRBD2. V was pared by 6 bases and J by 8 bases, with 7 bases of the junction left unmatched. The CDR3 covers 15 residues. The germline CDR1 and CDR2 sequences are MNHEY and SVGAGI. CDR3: CASSLGLAGVYEQFF. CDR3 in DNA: TGTGCCAGCAGCCTCGGACTAGCGGGAGTCTATGAGCAGTTCTTC.